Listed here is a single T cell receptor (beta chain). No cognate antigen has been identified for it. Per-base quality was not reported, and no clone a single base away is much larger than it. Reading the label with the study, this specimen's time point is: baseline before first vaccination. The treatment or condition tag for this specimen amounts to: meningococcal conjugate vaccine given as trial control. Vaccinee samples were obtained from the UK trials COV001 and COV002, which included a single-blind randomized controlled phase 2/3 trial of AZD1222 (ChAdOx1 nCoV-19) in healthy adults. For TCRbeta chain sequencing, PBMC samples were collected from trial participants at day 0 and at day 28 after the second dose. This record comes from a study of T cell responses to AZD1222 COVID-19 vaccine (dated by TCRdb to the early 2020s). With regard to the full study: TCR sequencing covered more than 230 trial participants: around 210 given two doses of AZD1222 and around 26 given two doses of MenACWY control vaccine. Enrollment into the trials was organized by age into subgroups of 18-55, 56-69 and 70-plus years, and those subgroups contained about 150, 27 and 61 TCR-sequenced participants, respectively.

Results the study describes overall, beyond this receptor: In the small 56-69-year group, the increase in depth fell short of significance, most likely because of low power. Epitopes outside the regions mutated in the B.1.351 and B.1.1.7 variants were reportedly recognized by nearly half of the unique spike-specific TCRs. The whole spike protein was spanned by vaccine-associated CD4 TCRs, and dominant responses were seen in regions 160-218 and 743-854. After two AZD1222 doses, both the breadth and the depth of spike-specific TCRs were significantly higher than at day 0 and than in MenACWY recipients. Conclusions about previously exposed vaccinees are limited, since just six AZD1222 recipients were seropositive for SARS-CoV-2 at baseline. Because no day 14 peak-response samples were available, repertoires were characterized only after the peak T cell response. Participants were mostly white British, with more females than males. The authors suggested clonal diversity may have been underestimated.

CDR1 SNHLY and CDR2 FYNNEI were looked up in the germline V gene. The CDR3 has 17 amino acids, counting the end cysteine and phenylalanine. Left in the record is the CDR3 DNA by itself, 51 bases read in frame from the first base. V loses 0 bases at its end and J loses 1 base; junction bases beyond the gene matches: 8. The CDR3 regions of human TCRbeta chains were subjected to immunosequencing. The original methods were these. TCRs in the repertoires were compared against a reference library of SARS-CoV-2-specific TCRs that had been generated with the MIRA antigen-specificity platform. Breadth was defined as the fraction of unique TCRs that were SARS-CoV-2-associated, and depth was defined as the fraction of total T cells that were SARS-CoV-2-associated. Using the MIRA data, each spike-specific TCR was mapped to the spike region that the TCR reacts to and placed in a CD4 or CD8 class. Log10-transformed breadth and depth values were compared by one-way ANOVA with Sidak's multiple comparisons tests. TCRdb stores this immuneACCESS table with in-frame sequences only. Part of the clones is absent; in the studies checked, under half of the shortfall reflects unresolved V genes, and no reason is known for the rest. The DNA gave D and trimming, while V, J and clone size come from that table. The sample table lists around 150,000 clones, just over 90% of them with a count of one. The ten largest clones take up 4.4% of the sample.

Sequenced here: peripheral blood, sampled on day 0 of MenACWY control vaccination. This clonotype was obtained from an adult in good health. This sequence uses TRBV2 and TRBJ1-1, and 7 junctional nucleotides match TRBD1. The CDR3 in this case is CASSEARVDRANTEAFF. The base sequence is TGTGCCAGCAGTGAAGCGCGGGTCGACAGGGCGAACACTGAAGCTTTCTTT. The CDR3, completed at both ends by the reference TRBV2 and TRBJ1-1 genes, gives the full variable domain EPEVTQTPSHQVTQMGQEVILRCVPISNHLYFYWYRQILGQKVEFLVSFYNNEISEKSEIFDDQFSVERPDGSNFTLKIRSTKLEDSAMYFCASSEARVDRANTEAFFGQGTRLTVV.